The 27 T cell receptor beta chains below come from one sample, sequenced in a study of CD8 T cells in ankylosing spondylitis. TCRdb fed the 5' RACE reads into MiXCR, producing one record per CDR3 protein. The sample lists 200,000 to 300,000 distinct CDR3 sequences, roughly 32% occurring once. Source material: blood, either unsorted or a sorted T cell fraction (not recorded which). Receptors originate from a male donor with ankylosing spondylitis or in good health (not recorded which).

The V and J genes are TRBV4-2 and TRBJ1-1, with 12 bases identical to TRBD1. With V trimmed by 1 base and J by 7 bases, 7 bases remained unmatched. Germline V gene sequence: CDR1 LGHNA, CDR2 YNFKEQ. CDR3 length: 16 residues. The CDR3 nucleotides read TGTGCCAGCAGCCAAGTCCCGGGACAGGGGGCGGATGAAGCTTTCTTT. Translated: CASSQVPGQGADEAFF.

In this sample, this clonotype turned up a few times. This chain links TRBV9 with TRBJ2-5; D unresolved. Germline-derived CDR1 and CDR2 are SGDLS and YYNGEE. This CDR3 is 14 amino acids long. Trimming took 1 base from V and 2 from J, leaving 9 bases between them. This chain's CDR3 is CASSVNAEQETQYF. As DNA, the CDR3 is TGTGCCAGCAGCGTAAATGCAGAACAAGAGACCCAGTACTTC.

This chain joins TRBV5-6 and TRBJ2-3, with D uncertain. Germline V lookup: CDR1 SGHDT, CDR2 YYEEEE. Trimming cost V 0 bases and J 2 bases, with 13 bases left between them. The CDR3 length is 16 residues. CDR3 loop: CASSLVSQDLTDTQYF. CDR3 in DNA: TGTGCCAGCAGCTTGGTCTCGCAGGACCTCACAGATACGCAGTATTTT.

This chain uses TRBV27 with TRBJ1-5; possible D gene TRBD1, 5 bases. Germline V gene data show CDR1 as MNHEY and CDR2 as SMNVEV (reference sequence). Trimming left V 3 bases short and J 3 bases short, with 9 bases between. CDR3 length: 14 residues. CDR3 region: CASSFRGDNQPQHF. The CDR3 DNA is TGTGCCAGCAGTTTTAGGGGTGACAATCAGCCCCAGCATTTT.

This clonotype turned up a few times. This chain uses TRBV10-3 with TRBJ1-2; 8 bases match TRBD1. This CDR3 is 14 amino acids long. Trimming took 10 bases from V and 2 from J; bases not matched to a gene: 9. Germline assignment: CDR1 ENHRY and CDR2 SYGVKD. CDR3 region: CATGGTGINYGYTF. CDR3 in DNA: TGTGCCACGGGGGGGACAGGCATCAACTATGGCTACACCTTC.

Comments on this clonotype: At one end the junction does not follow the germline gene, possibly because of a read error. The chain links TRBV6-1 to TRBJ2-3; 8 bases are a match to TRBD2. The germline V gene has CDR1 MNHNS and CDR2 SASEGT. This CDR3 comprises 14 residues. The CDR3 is CASFFAGGTDTQYF. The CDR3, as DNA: TGTGCCAGCTTCTTCGCGGGGGGCACGGATACGCAGTATTTT.

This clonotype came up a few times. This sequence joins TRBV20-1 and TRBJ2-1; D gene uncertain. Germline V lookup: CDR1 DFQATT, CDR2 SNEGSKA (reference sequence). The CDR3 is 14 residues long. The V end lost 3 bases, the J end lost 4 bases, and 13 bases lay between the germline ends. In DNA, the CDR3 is TGCAGTGCTAGGCGCCTTGGGTCTTACAATGAGCAGTTCTTC. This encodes CSARRLGSYNEQFF.

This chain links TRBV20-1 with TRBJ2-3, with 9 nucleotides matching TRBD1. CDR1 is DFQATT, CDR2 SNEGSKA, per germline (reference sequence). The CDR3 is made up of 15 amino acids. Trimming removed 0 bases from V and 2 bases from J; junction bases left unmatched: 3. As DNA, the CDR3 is TGCAGTGCTAGAGATGGGACAGGGCTCACAGATACGCAGTATTTT. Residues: CSARDGTGLTDTQYF.

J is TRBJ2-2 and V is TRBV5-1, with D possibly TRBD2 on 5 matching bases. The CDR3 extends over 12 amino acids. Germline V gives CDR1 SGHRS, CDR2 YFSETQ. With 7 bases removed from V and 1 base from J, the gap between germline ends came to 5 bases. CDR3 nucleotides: TGCGCCAGCCGGGGGAACACCGGGGAGCTGTTTTTT. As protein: CASRGNTGELFF.

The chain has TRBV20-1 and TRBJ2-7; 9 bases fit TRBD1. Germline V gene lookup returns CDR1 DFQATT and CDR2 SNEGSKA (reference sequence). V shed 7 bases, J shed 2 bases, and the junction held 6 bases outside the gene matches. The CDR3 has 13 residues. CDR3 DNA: TGCAGTGTCGGGACAGGGATGACCTACGAGCAGTACTTC. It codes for CSVGTGMTYEQYF.

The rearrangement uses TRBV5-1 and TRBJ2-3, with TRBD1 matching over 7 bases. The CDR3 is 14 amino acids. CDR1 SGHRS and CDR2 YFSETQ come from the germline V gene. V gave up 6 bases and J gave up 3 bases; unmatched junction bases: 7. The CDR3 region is CASKGGTATDTQYF. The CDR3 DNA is TGCGCCAGCAAGGGTGGGACAGCGACAGATACGCAGTATTTT.

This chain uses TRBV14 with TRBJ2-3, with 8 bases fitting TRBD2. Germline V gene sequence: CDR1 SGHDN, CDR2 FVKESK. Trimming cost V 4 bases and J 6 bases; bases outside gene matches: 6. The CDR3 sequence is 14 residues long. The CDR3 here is CASSPGLEVDTQYF. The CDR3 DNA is TGTGCCAGCAGCCCGGGACTAGAGGTCGATACGCAGTATTTT.

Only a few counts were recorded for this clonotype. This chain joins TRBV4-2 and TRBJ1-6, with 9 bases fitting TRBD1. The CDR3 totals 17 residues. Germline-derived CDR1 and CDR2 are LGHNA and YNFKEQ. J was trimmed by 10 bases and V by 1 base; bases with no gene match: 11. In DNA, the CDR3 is TGTGCCAGCAGCCAAGTCGGAACAGGGGGCGCGGGGTCACCCCTCCACTTT. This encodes CASSQVGTGGAGSPLHF.

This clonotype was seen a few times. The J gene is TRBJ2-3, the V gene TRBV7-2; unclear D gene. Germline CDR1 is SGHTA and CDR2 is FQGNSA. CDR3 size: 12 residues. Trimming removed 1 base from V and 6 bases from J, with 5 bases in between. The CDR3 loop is CASSLDLDTQYF. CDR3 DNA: TGTGCCAGCAGCTTAGATCTGGATACGCAGTATTTT.

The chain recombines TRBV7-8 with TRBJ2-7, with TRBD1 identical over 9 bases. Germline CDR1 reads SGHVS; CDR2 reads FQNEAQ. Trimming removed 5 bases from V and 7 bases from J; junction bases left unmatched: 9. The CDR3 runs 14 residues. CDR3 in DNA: TGTGCCAGCAGCCCGAGACAGGGGGTAGGAGAGCAGTACTTC. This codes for CASSPRQGVGEQYF.

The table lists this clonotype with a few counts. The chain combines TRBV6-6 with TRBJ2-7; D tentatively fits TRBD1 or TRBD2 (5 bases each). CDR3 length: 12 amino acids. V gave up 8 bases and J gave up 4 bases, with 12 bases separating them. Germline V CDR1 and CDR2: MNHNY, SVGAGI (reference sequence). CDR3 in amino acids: CASGGSAYEQYF. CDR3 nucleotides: TGTGCCAGCGGGGGTTCGGCGTACGAGCAGTACTTC.

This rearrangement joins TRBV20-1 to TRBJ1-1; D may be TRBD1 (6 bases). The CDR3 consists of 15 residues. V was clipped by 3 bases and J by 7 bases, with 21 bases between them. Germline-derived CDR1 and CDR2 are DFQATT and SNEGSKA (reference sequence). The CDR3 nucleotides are TGCAGTGCTAGGCCCAGGGGATGGGGAAAGGATGAAGCTTTCTTT. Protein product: CSARPRGWGKDEAFF.

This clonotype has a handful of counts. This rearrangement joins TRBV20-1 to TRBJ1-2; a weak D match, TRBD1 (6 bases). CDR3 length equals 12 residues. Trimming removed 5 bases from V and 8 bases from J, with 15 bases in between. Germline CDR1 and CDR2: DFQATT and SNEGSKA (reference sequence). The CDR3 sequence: CSASPGGDGYTF. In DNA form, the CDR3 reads TGCAGTGCTTCGCCGGGGGGCGACGGCTACACCTTC.

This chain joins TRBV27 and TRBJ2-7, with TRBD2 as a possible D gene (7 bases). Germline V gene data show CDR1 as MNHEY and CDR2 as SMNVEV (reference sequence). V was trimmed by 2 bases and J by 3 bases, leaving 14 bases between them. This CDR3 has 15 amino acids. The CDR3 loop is CASSLRGGGFYEQYF. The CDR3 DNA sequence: TGTGCCAGCAGTTTAAGGGGGGGAGGGTTCTACGAGCAGTACTTC.

The CDR3: CAISEGQPLMAQHF. DNA of the CDR3: TGTGCCATCAGCGAAGGACAGCCGCTAATGGCCCAGCATTTT. The chain is built from TRBV10-3 and TRBJ1-5; D is possibly TRBD1 (6 bases). Trimming left V 6 bases short and J 11 bases short, with 20 bases between. The CDR3 totals 14 residues. CDR1 is ENHRY and CDR2 is SYGVKD in the germline V gene.

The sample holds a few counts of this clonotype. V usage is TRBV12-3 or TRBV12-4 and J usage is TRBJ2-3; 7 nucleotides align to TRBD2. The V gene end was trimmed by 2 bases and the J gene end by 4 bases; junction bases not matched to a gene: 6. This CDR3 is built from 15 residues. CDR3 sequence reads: CASSLWDRGADTQYF. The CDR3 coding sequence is TGTGCCAGCAGTTTATGGGATCGGGGGGCAGATACGCAGTATTTT.

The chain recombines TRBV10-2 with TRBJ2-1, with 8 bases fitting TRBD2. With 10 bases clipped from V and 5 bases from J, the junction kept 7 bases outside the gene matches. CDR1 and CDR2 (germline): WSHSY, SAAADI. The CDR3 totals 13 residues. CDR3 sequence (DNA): TGCGCCACGGGGGGGCCAGGAGACAATGAGCAGTTCTTC. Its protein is CATGGPGDNEQFF.

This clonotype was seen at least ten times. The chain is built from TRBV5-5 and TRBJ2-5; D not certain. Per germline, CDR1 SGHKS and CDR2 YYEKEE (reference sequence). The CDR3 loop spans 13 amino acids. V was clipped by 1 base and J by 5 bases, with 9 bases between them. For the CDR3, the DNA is TGTGCCAGCAGCTTGTACAGTGTTGAGACCCAGTACTTC. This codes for CASSLYSVETQYF.

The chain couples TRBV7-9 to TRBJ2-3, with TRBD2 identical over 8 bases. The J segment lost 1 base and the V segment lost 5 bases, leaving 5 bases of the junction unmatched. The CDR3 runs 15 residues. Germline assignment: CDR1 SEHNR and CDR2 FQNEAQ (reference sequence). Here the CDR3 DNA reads TGTGCCAGCAGCCCTCCAGCGGGGGGCACAGATACGCAGTATTTT. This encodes CASSPPAGGTDTQYF.

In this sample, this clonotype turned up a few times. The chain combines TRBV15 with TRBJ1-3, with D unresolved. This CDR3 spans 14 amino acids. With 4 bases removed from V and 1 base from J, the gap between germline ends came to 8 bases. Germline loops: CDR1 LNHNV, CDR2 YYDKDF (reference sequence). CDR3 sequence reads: CATSTGGSGNTIYF. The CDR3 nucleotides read TGTGCCACCAGCACCGGAGGATCTGGAAACACCATATATTTT.

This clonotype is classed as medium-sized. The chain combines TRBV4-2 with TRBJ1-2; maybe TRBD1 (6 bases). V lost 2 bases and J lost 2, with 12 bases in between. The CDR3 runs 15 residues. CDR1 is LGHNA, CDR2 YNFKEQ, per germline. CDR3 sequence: CASSQNGQGNYGYTF. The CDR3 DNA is TGTGCCAGCAGCCAAAACGGGCAGGGGAACTATGGCTACACCTTC.

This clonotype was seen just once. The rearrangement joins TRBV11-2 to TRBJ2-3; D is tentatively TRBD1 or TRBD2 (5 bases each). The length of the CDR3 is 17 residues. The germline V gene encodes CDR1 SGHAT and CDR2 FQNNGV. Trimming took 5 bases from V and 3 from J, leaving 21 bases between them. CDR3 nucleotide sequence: TGTGCCAGCAGCCCTTTTGGGACGGAGACGGGGACAGATACGCAGTATTTT. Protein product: CASSPFGTETGTDTQYF.